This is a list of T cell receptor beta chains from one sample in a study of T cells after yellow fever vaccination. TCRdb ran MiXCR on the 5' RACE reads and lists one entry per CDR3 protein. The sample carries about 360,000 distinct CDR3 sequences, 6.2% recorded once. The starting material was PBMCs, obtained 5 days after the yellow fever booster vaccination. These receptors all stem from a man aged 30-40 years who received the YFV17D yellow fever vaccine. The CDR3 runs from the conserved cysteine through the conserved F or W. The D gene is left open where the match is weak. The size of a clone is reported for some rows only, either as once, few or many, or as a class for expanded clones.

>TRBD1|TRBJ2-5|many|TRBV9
CASSVAESHNRGQETQYF
TGTGCCAGCAGCGTAGCCGAATCGCACAACAGGGGACAAGAGACCCAGTACTTC
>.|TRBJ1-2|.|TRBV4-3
CASSQDPRQFNYGYTF
TGCGCCAGCAGCCAAGATCCCCGGCAATTTAACTATGGCTACACCTTC
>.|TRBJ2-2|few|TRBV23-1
CASSQFDPSPANTGELFF
TGCGCCAGCAGTCAATTCGACCCGTCCCCCGCGAACACCGGGGAGCTGTTTTTT
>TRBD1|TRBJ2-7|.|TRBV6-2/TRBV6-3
CASRTVRGQGSYEQYF
TGTGCCAGCAGAACCGTAAGGGGACAGGGATCCTACGAGCAGTACTTC
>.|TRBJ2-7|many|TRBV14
CASSQAGKRYF
TGTGCCAGCAGCCAAGCCGGGAAACGGTACTTC
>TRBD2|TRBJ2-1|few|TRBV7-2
CASSESGSTYNEQFF
TGTGCCAGCAGCGAGAGCGGGAGCACCTACAATGAGCAGTTCTTC
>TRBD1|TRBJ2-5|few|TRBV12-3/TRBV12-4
CAFSTRIIGTGGMETQYF
TGTGCCTTCAGTACCCGGATAATCGGGACAGGGGGAATGGAGACCCAGTACTTC
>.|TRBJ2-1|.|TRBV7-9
CASSSLNNEQFF
TGTGCCAGCAGCTCTTTAAACAATGAGCAGTTCTTC
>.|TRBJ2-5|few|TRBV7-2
CASSRDTAVIQETQYF
TGTGCCAGCAGCCGAGATACAGCGGTCATACAAGAGACCCAGTACTTC
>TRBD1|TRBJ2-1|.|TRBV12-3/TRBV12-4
CASRARTGLGSNEQFF
TGTGCCAGCAGGGCCAGGACAGGGTTAGGCTCCAATGAGCAGTTCTTC
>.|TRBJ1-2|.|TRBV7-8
CASSLAPSSYGYTF
TGTGCCAGCAGCTTAGCGCCCAGCTCCTATGGCTACACCTTC
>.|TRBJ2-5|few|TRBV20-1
CSASRRFQKWRTGFQETQYF
TGCAGTGCTAGTAGAAGGTTCCAAAAATGGAGGACCGGATTCCAAGAGACCCAGTACTTC
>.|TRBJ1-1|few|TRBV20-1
CSARDMGENTEAFF
TGCAGTGCTAGAGATATGGGGGAGAACACTGAAGCTTTCTTT
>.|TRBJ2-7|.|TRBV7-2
CATQGGGTYEQYF
TGTGCCACCCAGGGGGGGGGAACCTACGAGCAGTACTTC
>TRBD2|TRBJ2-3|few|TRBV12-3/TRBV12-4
CASSLALAGATDTQYF
TGTGCCAGCAGTTTAGCTCTAGCGGGGGCCACAGATACGCAGTATTTT
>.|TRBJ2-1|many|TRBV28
CASSERQPGNNEQFF
TGTGCCAGCAGTGAAAGACAGCCCGGTAACAATGAGCAGTTCTTC
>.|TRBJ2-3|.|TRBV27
CASSLFPYTDTQYF
TGTGCCAGCAGTTTATTTCCGTACACAGATACGCAGTATTTT
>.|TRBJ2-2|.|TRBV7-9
CASRPAGELFF
TGTGCCAGCAGACCGGCCGGGGAGCTGTTTTTT
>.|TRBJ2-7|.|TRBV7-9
CASSFTGISYEQYF
TGTGCCAGCAGCTTCACGGGGATTTCCTACGAGCAGTACTTC
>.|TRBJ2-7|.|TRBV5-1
CASSLGEAEQYF
TGCGCCAGCAGCCTCGGGGAAGCGGAGCAGTACTTC
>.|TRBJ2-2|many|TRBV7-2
CASSLLARRDTGELFF
TGTGCCAGCAGCTTACTCGCTAGGCGAGACACCGGGGAGCTGTTTTTT
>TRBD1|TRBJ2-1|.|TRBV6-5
CASSYSRGRNEQFF
TGTGCCAGCAGTTACTCAAGGGGGCGGAATGAGCAGTTCTTC
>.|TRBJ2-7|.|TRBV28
CASSLLESVQYF
TGTGCCAGCAGTTTATTGGAATCTGTGCAGTACTTC
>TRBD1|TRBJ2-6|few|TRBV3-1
CASSHLKGQRLGANVLTF
TGTGCCAGCAGCCACTTGAAGGGACAGCGCCTCGGGGCCAACGTCCTGACTTTC
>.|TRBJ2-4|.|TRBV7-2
CASSLGTVQYF
TGTGCCAGCAGCTTAGGGACAGTTCAGTACTTC
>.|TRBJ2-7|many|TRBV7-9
CASSPEIYEQYF
TGTGCCAGCAGCCCGGAAATCTACGAGCAGTACTTC
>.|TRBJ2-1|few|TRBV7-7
CASSPQSYNEQFF
TGTGCCAGCAGCCCACAGTCTTACAATGAGCAGTTCTTC
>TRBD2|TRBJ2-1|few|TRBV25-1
CASSDLTSGPAYNEQFF
TGTGCCAGCAGTGATCTTACTAGCGGGCCGGCCTACAATGAGCAGTTCTTC
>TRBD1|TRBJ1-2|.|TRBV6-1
CASSKDRGSYTF
TGTGCCAGCAGTAAAGACAGGGGAAGCTACACCTTC
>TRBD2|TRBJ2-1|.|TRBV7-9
CASSLPGGADQFF
TGTGCCAGCAGCCTCCCGGGGGGGGCCGACCAGTTCTTC
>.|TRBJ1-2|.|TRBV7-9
CAIPGIRGYGYTF
TGTGCCATCCCCGGGATAAGGGGCTATGGCTACACCTTC
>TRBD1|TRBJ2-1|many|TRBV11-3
CASSFAGGQGDNEQFF
TGTGCCAGCAGCTTTGCCGGGGGACAGGGGGACAATGAGCAGTTCTTC
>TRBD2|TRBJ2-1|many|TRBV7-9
CASSGALAGVNNEQFF
TGTGCCAGCAGCGGGGCCTTAGCGGGAGTTAACAATGAGCAGTTCTTC
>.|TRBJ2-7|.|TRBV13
CASSHRDGVPNEQYF
TGTGCCAGCAGCCACCGGGACGGGGTCCCCAACGAGCAGTACTTC
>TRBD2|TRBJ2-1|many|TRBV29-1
CSVREGVYNEQFF
TGCAGCGTTCGGGAGGGGGTTTACAATGAGCAGTTCTTC
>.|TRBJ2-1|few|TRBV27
CASARIASSYNEQFF
TGTGCCAGCGCAAGAATAGCGAGCTCCTACAATGAGCAGTTCTTC
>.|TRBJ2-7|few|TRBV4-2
CASSSSNRLLPYEQYF
TGTGCCAGCAGCTCGTCTAACCGCCTCCTACCCTACGAGCAGTACTTC
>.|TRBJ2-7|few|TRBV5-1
CASSLEVFNEQYF
TGCGCCAGCAGCTTAGAGGTATTCAACGAGCAGTACTTC
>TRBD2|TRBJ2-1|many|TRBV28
CASSLTPAGDNEQFF
TGTGCCAGCAGTTTGACTCCTGCGGGGGACAATGAGCAGTTCTTC
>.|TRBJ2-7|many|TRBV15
CATSRVRGRGSYEQYF
TGTGCCACCAGCAGAGTACGGGGTAGGGGGTCCTACGAGCAGTACTTC